This TCR beta chain emerged from a study of T cells after yellow fever vaccination. Generation of TCR cDNA used 5'RACE template switching (which added a universal primer site and UMIs). One entry per CDR3 protein, called by TCRdb with MiXCR from the 5' RACE reads. The repertoire has about 230,000 distinct CDR3 sequences, roughly 6.2% of them found once; the top ten carry 0.8% to 1.2%. This clonotype was observed a handful of times. The antigen is not known. The junction had 5 bases not matched to a gene; V was cut back by 1 base and J by 6 bases. Germline assignment: CDR1 LNHNV and CDR2 YYDKDF (reference sequence). The CDR3 is 16 amino acids. Study-wide results and limits: Reappearance after the booster was observed for most primary-vaccination clones (roughly 97% CD4, over 70% CD8).

The source is a man between 25 and 39 years old who received the YFV17D yellow fever vaccine. The chain links TRBV15 to TRBJ2-3; TRBD1 matches at 12 bases. Specimen: CD4+ T cells sorted from PBMCs, collected on the day of the yellow fever booster vaccination. CDR3 sequence: CATSRAGTGGADTQYF. CDR3 in DNA: TGTGCCACCAGCAGAGCCGGGACAGGGGGCGCGGATACGCAGTATTTT.